Listed here is a single T cell receptor beta chain. What it binds is unknown. This entry comes from a study of Ad26.COV2.S vaccination and SARS-CoV-2 variants. General study points: Vaccinees and placebo recipients showed similar non-spike TCR breadth.

The CDR3 has 15 residues. Between the trimmed V and J ends, which lost 2 bases and 6 bases, there was a span of 14 bases. Germline-derived CDR1 and CDR2 are KGHSH and LQKENI. Described treatment: around 19 received Ad26.COV2.S at low or high dose, single or two shots; about five received placebo; per-sample allocation not given. Sample collection was performed on day 63 after the first vaccine or placebo injection. Sequenced by immunoSEQ multiplex PCR; TCRdb stores in-frame clones only, minus some. The sample contains 300,000 to 500,000 clones, 75% to 90% of which appear only once. Material: peripheral blood, obtained in a trial of Ad26.COV2.S vaccine versus placebo. This TCR came from a person between 18 and 60 years old who received the Ad26.COV2.S COVID-19 vaccine or a placebo. This chain uses TRBV18 with TRBJ1-5, with D tentatively TRBD1 (5 bases). The CDR3 reads CASSPSQGKGQPQHF. The CDR3 bases are TGTGCCAGCTCACCATCCCAGGGTAAAGGTCAGCCCCAGCATTTT.